A selection of T cell receptor beta chains follows, all from one sample in a study of blood T cell repertoires in COVID-19. The repertoire was sequenced with immunoSEQ multiplex PCR; TCRdb's copy has only in-frame clones and lacks some. The table records roughly 260,000 clones, about nine tenths of them present only once. The sequenced material came from peripheral blood. Source of these receptors: a woman aged 45-65 years who had recovered from COVID-19. CDR3s include the opening cysteine and the closing phenylalanine or tryptophan. A D gene is named only where the DNA matches it firmly. Clone size appears in some rows only: once, few, many, or a class for an expanded clone.

TRBV27	.	13	.	TRBJ1-1	CASAGGGFTEAFF	TGTGCCAGCGCCGGGGGGGGCTTCACTGAAGCTTTCTTT
TRBV4-1	few	14	.	TRBJ1-4	CASSQVLVIEKLFF	TGCGCCAGCAGCCAAGTGTTAGTGATCGAAAAACTGTTTTTT
TRBV11-3	.	15	.	TRBJ2-1	CASSPGVGSYNEQFF	TGTGCCAGCAGCCCAGGCGTAGGATCCTACAATGAGCAGTTCTTC
TRBV5-4	.	14	.	TRBJ2-5	CASSPSPRRETQYF	TGTGCCAGCAGCCCGAGCCCTCGGCGGGAGACCCAGTACTTC
TRBV5-1	few	16	TRBD2	TRBJ2-3	CASNTGTSGSSDTQYF	TGCGCCAGTAATACCGGGACTAGCGGGTCGTCCGATACGCAGTATTTT
TRBV4-2	.	16	TRBD2	TRBJ2-5	CASSQVGLAGQETQYF	TGTGCCAGCAGCCAAGTCGGACTAGCGGGCCAAGAGACCCAGTACTTC
TRBV9	once	12	.	TRBJ1-1	CASSTPGGEAFF	TGTGCCAGCAGCACTCCGGGGGGCGAAGCTTTCTTT
TRBV23-1	once	16	TRBD2	TRBJ2-3	CASSQLAGANTDTQYF	TGCGCCAGCAGTCAACTAGCGGGGGCCAACACAGATACGCAGTATTTT
TRBV4-2	.	16	.	TRBJ1-2	CASSQGAQQIYYGYTF	TGTGCCAGCAGCCAAGGGGCCCAACAGATCTACTATGGCTACACCTTC
TRBV19	many	16	TRBD2	TRBJ2-1	CASSMGLGTSEDEQFF	TGTGCCAGTAGTATGGGTTTGGGGACTAGCGAGGATGAGCAGTTCTTC
TRBV18	.	17	TRBD1	TRBJ2-2	CASSPPGGGGNTGELFF	TGTGCCAGCTCACCACCAGGGGGCGGCGGGAACACCGGGGAGCTGTTTTTT
TRBV19	.	13	.	TRBJ1-2	CASSTRGINGYTF	TGTGCCAGTAGTACCCGGGGGATCAATGGCTACACCTTC
TRBV19	.	18	TRBD1	TRBJ2-3	CASSILGQGASGTDTQYF	TGTGCCAGTAGTATCTTGGGACAGGGGGCTAGTGGCACAGATACGCAGTATTTT
TRBV28	.	15	.	TRBJ1-2	CASSPSDIFNYGYTF	TGTGCCAGCAGTCCCTCAGACATTTTCAACTATGGCTACACCTTC
TRBV10-3	.	12	.	TRBJ1-1	CAISSSDTEAFF	TGTGCCATCAGTTCATCGGACACTGAAGCTTTCTTT
TRBV28	.	13	TRBD1	TRBJ2-7	CASTENRGIKQYF	TGTGCCAGCACCGAGAACAGGGGAATAAAGCAGTACTTC
TRBV19	.	15	.	TRBJ2-5	CASSTVGQTQETQYF	TGTGCCAGTAGTACCGTTGGGCAGACACAAGAGACCCAGTACTTC
TRBV6-5	.	15	TRBD1	TRBJ2-7	CASSYSRTGEHEQYF	TGTGCCAGCAGTTACTCGAGGACAGGAGAACACGAGCAGTACTTC
TRBV29-1	.	14	.	TRBJ2-3	CSVAPGHSTDTQYF	TGCAGCGTGGCTCCGGGACACAGCACAGATACGCAGTATTTT
TRBV6-1	.	16	TRBD2	TRBJ2-5	CASSEVSGAFPETQYF	TGTGCCAGCAGTGAAGTCAGCGGGGCTTTCCCAGAGACCCAGTACTTC
TRBV7-3	.	18	.	TRBJ2-1	CASSLTVLGAGEYNEQFF	TGTGCCAGCAGCTTAACTGTTTTGGGGGCAGGAGAGTACAATGAGCAGTTCTTC
TRBV5-1	once	12	.	TRBJ2-5	CASSLLQETQYF	TGCGCCAGCAGCTTGCTCCAAGAGACCCAGTACTTC